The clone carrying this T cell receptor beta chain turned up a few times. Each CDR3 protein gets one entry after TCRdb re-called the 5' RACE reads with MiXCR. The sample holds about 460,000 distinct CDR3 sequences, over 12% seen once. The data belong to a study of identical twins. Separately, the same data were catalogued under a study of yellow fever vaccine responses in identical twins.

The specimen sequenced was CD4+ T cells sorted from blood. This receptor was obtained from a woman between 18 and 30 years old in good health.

CDR3 region: CASSSPQSNEQFF. The CDR3 region has the DNA TGTGCCAGCAGTTCGCCACAGAGCAATGAGCAGTTCTTC. This chain links TRBV28 with TRBJ2-1; D gene unclear. Germline V gives CDR1 MDHEN, CDR2 SYDVKM. The V end lost 4 bases, the J end lost 6 bases, and 10 bases lay between the germline ends. This CDR3 spans 13 amino acids.